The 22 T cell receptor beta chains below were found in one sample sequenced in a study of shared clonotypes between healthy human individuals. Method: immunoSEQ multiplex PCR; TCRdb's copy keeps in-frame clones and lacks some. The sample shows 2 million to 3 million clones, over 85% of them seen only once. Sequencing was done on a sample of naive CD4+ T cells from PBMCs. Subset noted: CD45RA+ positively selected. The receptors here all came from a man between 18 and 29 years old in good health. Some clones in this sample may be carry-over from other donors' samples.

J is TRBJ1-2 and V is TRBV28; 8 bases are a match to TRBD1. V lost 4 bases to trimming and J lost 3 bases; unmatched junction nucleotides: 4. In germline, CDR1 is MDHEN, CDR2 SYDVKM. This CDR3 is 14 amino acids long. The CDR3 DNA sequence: TGTGCCAGCAGTTCCCTGGACAGGGACTATGGCTACACCTTC. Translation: CASSSLDRDYGYTF.

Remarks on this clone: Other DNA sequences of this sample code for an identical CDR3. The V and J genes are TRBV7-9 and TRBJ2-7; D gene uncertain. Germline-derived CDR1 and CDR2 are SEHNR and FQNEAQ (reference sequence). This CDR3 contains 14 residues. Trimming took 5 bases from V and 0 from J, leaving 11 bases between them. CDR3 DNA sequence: TGTGCCAGCAGCCCCCGGCGTAGCTCCTACGAGCAGTACTTC. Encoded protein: CASSPRRSSYEQYF.

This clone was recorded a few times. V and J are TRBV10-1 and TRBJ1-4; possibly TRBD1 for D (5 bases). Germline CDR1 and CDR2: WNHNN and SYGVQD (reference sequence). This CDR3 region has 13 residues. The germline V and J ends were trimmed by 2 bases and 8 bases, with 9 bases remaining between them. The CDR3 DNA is TGCGCCAGCAGTGAGGCCCGGGGGGAAAAACTGTTTTTT. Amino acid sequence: CASSEARGEKLFF.

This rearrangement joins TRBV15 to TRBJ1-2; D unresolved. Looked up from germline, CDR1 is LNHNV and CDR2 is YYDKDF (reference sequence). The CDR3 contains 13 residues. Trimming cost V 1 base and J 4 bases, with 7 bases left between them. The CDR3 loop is CATSRGDVYGYTF. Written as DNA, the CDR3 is TGTGCCACCAGCAGAGGAGACGTCTATGGCTACACCTTC.

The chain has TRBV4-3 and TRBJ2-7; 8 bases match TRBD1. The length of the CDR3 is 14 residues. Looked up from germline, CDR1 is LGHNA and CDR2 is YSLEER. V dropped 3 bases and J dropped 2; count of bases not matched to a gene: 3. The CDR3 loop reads CASSQGDRTYEQYF. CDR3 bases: TGCGCCAGCAGCCAGGGGGACAGGACCTACGAGCAGTACTTC.

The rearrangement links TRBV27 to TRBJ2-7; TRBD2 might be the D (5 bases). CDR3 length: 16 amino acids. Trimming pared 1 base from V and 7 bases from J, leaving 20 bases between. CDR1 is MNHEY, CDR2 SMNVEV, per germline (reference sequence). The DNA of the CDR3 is TGTGCCAGCAGTTTATTCGGGCTTGGAGGTGTGGATGAGCAGTACTTC. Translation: CASSLFGLGGVDEQYF.

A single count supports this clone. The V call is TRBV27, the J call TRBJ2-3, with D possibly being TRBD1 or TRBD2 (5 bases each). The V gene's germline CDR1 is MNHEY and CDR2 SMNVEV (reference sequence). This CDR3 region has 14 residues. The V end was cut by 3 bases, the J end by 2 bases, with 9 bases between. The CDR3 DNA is TGTGCCAGCAGTTTTCAGGGAGTCACAGATACGCAGTATTTT. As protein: CASSFQGVTDTQYF.

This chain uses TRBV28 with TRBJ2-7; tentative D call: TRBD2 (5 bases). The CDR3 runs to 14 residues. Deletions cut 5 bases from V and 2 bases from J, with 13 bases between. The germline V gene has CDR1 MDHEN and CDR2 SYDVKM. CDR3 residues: CASSPAGVTYEQYF. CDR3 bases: TGTGCCAGCAGTCCCGCCGGGGTAACCTACGAGCAGTACTTC.

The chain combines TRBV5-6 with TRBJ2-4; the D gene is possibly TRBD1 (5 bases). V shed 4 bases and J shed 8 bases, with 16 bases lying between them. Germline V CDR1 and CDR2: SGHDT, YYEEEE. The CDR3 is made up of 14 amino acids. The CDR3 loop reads CASSAGLISDIQYF. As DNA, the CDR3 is TGTGCCAGCAGCGCAGGGCTTATTTCGGACATTCAGTACTTC.

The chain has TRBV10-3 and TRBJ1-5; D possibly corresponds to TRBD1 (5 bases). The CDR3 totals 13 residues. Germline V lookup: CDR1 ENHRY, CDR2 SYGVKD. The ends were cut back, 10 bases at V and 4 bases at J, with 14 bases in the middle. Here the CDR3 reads CATLGGTNQPQHF. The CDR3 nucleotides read TGTGCCACCCTTGGGGGGACTAATCAGCCCCAGCATTTT.

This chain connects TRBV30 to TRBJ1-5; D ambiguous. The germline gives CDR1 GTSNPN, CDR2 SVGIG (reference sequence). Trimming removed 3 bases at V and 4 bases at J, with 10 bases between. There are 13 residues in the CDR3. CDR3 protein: CAWSLVGNQPQHF. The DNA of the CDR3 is TGTGCCTGGAGCCTCGTGGGGAATCAGCCCCAGCATTTT.

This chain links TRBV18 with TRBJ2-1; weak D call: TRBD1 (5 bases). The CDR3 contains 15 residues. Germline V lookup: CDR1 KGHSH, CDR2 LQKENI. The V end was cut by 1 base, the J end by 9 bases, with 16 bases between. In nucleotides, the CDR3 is TGTGCCAGCTCACCACAAAGGGTGGACATCGTTGAGCAGTTCTTC. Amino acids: CASSPQRVDIVEQFF.

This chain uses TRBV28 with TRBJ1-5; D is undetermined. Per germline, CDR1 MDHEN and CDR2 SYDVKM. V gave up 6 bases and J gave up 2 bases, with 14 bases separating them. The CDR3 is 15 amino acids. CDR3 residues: CASSTSLGGNQPQHF. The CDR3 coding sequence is TGTGCCAGCAGCACGTCCTTGGGCGGCAATCAGCCCCAGCATTTT.

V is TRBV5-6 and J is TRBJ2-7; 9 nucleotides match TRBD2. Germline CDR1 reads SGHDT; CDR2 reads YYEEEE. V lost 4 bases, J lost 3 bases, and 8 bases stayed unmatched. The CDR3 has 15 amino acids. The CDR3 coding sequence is TGTGCCAGCAGCCGGCGGACTAGCGTCGTCTACGAGCAGTACTTC. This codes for CASSRRTSVVYEQYF.

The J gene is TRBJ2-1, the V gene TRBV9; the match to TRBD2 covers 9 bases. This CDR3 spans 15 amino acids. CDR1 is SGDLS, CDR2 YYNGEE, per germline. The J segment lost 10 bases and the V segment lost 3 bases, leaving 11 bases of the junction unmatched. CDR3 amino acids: CASSAASGIEEEQFF. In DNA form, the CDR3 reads TGTGCCAGCAGCGCCGCTAGCGGGATTGAGGAGGAGCAGTTCTTC.

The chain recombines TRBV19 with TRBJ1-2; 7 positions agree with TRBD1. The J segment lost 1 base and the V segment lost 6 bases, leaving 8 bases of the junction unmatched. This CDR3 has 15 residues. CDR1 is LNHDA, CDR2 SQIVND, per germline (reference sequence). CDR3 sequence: CASRSTGNINYGYTF. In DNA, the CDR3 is TGTGCCAGTAGATCGACAGGGAATATTAACTATGGCTACACCTTC.

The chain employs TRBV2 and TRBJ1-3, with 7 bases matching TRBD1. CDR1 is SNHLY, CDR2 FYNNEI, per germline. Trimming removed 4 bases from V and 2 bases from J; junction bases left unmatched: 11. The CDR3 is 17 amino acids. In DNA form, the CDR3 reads TGTGCCAGCAGTGGAGGAGAGGGGGCACCGGCTGGAAACACCATATATTTT. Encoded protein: CASSGGEGAPAGNTIYF.

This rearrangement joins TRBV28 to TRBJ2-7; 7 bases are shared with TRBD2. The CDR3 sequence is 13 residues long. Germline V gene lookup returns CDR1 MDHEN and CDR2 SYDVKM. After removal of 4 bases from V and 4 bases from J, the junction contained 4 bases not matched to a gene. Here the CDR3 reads CASSYGGVYEQYF. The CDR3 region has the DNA TGTGCCAGCAGTTATGGGGGGGTGTACGAGCAGTACTTC.

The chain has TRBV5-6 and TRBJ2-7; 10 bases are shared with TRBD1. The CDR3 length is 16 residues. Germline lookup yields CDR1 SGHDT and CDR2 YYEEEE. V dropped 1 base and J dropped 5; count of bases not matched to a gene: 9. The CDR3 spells CASSLFRGQGVNEQYF. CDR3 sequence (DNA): TGTGCCAGCAGCTTGTTTCGCGGACAGGGGGTCAACGAGCAGTACTTC.

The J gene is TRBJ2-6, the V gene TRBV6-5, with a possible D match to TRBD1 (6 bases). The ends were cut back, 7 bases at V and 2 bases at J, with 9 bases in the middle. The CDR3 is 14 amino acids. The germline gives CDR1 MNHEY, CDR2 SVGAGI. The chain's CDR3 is CASTPGAGANVLTF. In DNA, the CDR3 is TGTGCCAGCACCCCAGGGGCTGGGGCCAACGTCCTGACTTTC.

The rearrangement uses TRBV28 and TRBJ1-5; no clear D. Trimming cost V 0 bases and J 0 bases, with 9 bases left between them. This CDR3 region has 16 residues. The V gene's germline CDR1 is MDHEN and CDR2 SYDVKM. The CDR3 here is CASSLWAGNSNQPQHF. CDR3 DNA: TGTGCCAGCAGTTTATGGGCAGGCAATAGCAATCAGCCCCAGCATTTT.

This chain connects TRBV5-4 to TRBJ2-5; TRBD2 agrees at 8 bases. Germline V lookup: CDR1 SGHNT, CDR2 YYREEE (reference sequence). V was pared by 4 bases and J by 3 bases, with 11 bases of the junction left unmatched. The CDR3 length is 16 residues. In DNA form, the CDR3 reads TGTGCCAGCAGCCCGGCGGGGAGTAGCGGGAAAGAGACCCAGTACTTC. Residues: CASSPAGSSGKETQYF. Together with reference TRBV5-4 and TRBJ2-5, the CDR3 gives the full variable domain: ETGVTQSPTHLIKTRGQQVTLRCSSQSGHNTVSWYQQALGQGPQFIFQYYREEENGRGNFPPRFSGLQFPNYSSELNVNALELDDSALYLCASSPAGSSGKETQYFGPGTRLLVL.